This entry lists 17 T cell receptor beta chains sequenced from one sample in a study of blood T cell repertoires in COVID-19. TCRdb keeps only in-frame clones here, not all; method: immunoSEQ multiplex PCR. The table includes roughly 180,000 clones, around 85% detected once. Sequenced sample: peripheral blood. The receptors originated from a man aged 55-75 years with acute or convalescent COVID-19.

The gene calls are TRBV5-1 and TRBJ2-7, with 7 bases that match TRBD2. The CDR3 is 18 residues long. CDR1 SGHRS and CDR2 YFSETQ come from the germline V gene. The V and J ends lost 0 bases and 2 bases, in that order; junction bases with no gene match: 14. The CDR3 reads CASSLGTPSGTFPYEQYF. The CDR3 DNA reads TGCGCCAGCAGCTTGGGTACGCCTAGCGGAACCTTTCCCTACGAGCAGTACTTC.

The chain recombines TRBV4-2 with TRBJ1-5; D call uncertain. The CDR3 sequence is 14 residues long. V was cut by 7 bases and J by 0 bases, with 10 bases left in between. Germline lookup yields CDR1 LGHNA and CDR2 YNFKEQ. The CDR3: CASKQVGSNQPQHF. The CDR3 region has the DNA TGTGCCAGCAAGCAAGTCGGTAGCAATCAGCCCCAGCATTTT.

V and J are TRBV18 and TRBJ2-2; a weak D match, TRBD2 (5 bases). The germline CDR1 and CDR2 sequences are KGHSH and LQKENI. The CDR3 runs 16 residues. V lost 3 bases to trimming and J lost 7 bases, with 18 bases between them. The CDR3 sequence is CASSPSPTTSSGELFF. The CDR3 nucleotides are TGTGCCAGCTCACCTTCCCCGACTACATCTAGCGGGGAGCTGTTTTTT. The whole variable domain, remainder taken from reference TRBV18 and TRBJ2-2, is NAGVMQNPRHLVRRRGQEARLRCSPMKGHSHVYWYRQLPEEGLKFMVYLQKENIIDESGMPKERFSAEFPKEGPSILRIQQVVRGDSAAYFCASSPSPTTSSGELFFGEGSRLTVL.

This clone was found a few times. The V call is TRBV6-1, the J call TRBJ2-3; tentative D call: TRBD2 (6 bases). The V end lost 1 base, the J end lost 4 bases, and 12 bases lay between the germline ends. CDR3 size: 15 residues. From germline, CDR1 is MNHNS and CDR2 SASEGT. Here the CDR3 reads CASSEGMGGPDTQYF. In nucleotides, the CDR3 is TGTGCCAGCAGTGAAGGTATGGGAGGACCAGATACGCAGTATTTT.

The J gene is TRBJ1-5, the V gene TRBV30, with 9 positions matching TRBD1. Germline CDR1 reads GTSNPN; CDR2 reads SVGIG (reference sequence). Germline trimming cut 5 bases from V and 7 bases from J; bases unmatched to any gene: 6. The CDR3 length is 13 residues. The CDR3 DNA is TGTGCCTGGGGGGGACAGGGTGACCAGCCCCAGCATTTT. Translation gives CAWGGQGDQPQHF.

The CDR3 DNA sequence: TGTGCCAGCAGCCAGACAGGGCTAAGTACTGAAGCTTTCTTT. Translating gives CASSQTGLSTEAFF. The chain couples TRBV6-6 to TRBJ1-1; the match to TRBD1 covers 7 bases. Trimming at V came to 6 bases and at J to 5 bases, leaving 9 bases not matched to a gene. Germline loops: CDR1 MNHNY, CDR2 SVGAGI (reference sequence). This CDR3 is 14 amino acids long.

This clone was found a few times. V gene TRBV9 combines with J gene TRBJ2-1; 10 bases are shared with TRBD2. J gave up 5 bases and V 3 bases, and 8 bases lay outside the gene matches. The germline V gene encodes CDR1 SGDLS and CDR2 YYNGEE. This CDR3 is 16 amino acids long. CDR3 nucleotide sequence: TGTGCCAGCAGCGATCCCAGCGGGAGGGTCGACAATGAGCAGTTCTTC. It specifies CASSDPSGRVDNEQFF.

The chain recombines TRBV10-1 with TRBJ1-1, with 8 bases aligning to TRBD1. Germline assignment: CDR1 WNHNN and CDR2 SYGVQD (reference sequence). This CDR3 comprises 13 residues. After removal of 5 bases from V and 5 bases from J, the junction contained 4 bases not matched to a gene. CDR3 in amino acids: CASSRTGGTEAFF. The CDR3 bases are TGCGCCAGCAGTCGAACAGGGGGGACTGAAGCTTTCTTT.

The J gene is TRBJ1-5, the V gene TRBV19; the match to TRBD1 covers 9 bases. J gave up 6 bases and V 6 bases, and 9 bases lay outside the gene matches. The V gene's germline CDR1 is LNHDA and CDR2 SQIVND (reference sequence). The CDR3 contains 15 residues. CDR3 in amino acids: CASRPGQGRSQPQHF. CDR3 DNA sequence: TGTGCCAGTAGACCGGGACAGGGACGGAGTCAGCCCCAGCATTTT.

The chain employs TRBV11-2 and TRBJ1-1; 8 nucleotides align to TRBD1. The CDR3 totals 16 residues. Germline assignment: CDR1 SGHAT and CDR2 FQNNGV. V lost 3 bases and J lost 3; bases outside the gene matches: 9. The CDR3 spells CASSFLQGASYTEAFF. DNA for the CDR3: TGTGCCAGCAGCTTTCTCCAGGGGGCTTCGTACACTGAAGCTTTCTTT.

The CDR3 protein is CASRYYNEQFF. The CDR3 nucleotides are TGTGCCAGCAGATACTACAATGAGCAGTTCTTC. V gene TRBV5-8 combines with J gene TRBJ2-1; D remains ambiguous. V lost 5 bases to trimming and J lost 3 bases, with 3 bases between them. Germline V lookup: CDR1 SGHTS, CDR2 YDEGEE. The CDR3 has 11 residues.

V and J are TRBV7-3 and TRBJ1-3; 7 bases agree with TRBD1. The CDR3 runs 15 residues. Germline trimming cut 2 bases from V and 1 base from J; bases unmatched to any gene: 2. Looked up from germline, CDR1 is SGHTA and CDR2 is FQGTGA. CDR3: CASSLLGQSGNTIYF. The CDR3 DNA follows: TGTGCCAGCAGCTTACTGGGACAGTCTGGAAACACCATATATTTT.

This clone has only a few counts. One end of the junction is discordant with germline, which a read error may explain. The J gene is TRBJ2-3, the V gene TRBV2; TRBD2 matches 11 bases. Germline CDR1 reads SNHLY; CDR2 reads FYNNEI. This CDR3 comprises 11 residues. The CDR3 DNA reads as TGTGCCAGCCAGCTAGCGGGAGGCCCAGGCTTT. This codes for CASQLAGGPGF.

This clone was found a few times. The chain joins TRBV6-1 to TRBJ2-2; 10 nucleotides agree with TRBD2. The CDR3 is 17 amino acids. The germline V gene has CDR1 MNHNS and CDR2 SASEGT. J lost 4 bases, V lost 4 bases, and 9 bases had no gene match. The CDR3: CASSVFTVAGGTGELFF. The CDR3 region has the DNA TGTGCCAGCAGTGTCTTCACAGTAGCGGGAGGCACCGGGGAGCTGTTTTTT.

V gene TRBV28 combines with J gene TRBJ2-1, with 9 nucleotides matching TRBD2. Unmatched junction bases numbered 12, after V lost 6 bases and J lost 0 bases. Germline CDR1 and CDR2: MDHEN and SYDVKM. This CDR3 is 18 amino acids long. The CDR3 sequence is CASSGPGTSRGSYNEQFF. CDR3 DNA sequence: TGTGCCAGCAGCGGCCCCGGGACTAGCCGGGGCTCCTACAATGAGCAGTTCTTC.

V usage is TRBV6-5 and J usage is TRBJ1-1, with D possibly TRBD1 on 5 matching bases. The V and J ends lost 5 bases and 4 bases respectively, with 11 bases between them. The CDR3 is 13 amino acids. Germline values: CDR1 MNHEY, CDR2 SVGAGI. CDR3 bases: TGTGCCAGCAGTCCGGGGGGGATCACTGAAGCTTTCTTT. Translated, it gives CASSPGGITEAFF.

This clone was seen a few times. V usage is TRBV6-5 and J usage is TRBJ1-1; tentative D call: TRBD1 (5 bases). Germline CDR1 MNHEY, CDR2 SVGAGI. The CDR3 totals 13 residues. V shed 6 bases and J shed 3 bases, with 11 bases lying between them. Written as DNA, the CDR3 is TGTGCCAGCAGGTGGGGGAGGGACACTGAAGCTTTCTTT. Translated, it gives CASRWGRDTEAFF.